This T cell receptor beta chain stems from a study of cytomegalovirus exposure and HLA in healthy donors (dated 2017 in TCRdb). In the study overall: According to an earlier analysis of several hundred of the donors, 150 million to 200 million T cells yielded roughly 110 million unique TCR beta sequences and approximately 300 Gb of sequence data. Approximately 300 gigabases of sequencing data and roughly 80 million unique TCR sequences made up an early release that covered approximately 700 HLA-typed donors. Of the 398 genotyped donors, 65% to 90% fell in the genetic ancestry cluster associated with self-reported Caucasian donors. The study aimed to test whether signatures of past pathogen exposure could be identified by cataloging public T cell receptors. The study used immunosequencing to profile the T cell repertoires of 670 or so subjects and linked those repertoires to cytomegalovirus serostatus. In addition to the first cohort of 650 to 750 subjects, a separate validation cohort of 120 different subjects was used. To predict cytomegalovirus infection status, the study combined high-throughput TCR immunosequencing, statistical association of individual TCRs with disease status, and machine learning. A later analysis re-analyzed previously published TCR beta repertoires from 666 donors and added high-resolution HLA genotyping to study TCR occurrence patterns. Rather than drawing on any new phenotypic data, the later analysis identified candidate immune exposures from TCR beta sequences and the way those sequences occurred across donors. To decide whether each TCR beta V gene segment behaved as functional or pseudogenic, an earlier analysis of some 600 of the donors relied on high-throughput TCR beta sequencing. Alongside the repertoire data, information on donor age, sex, ethnicity and CMV serostatus was compiled. A later genetic analysis used genome-wide SNP genotypes for about 65% of the 666 donors, treating that subset as a discovery cohort. Every repertoire in the discovery cohort had been generated on one and the same sequencing platform. Class I and class II HLA loci were covered by the typing at four-digit resolution. The number of donors typed differed by locus, with 629-630 for A, B, C, DRB1 and DQB1, 522 for DQA1, approximately 570 for DPA1, and roughly 450 for DPB1. Four to six DR-DQ haplotypes were handled as single units for association and clustering, since linkage in the cohort was strong. On average, about 200,000 unique TCR beta nucleotide sequences were sequenced per donor among 350 to 400 genotyped donors of the cohort, with about 17% of those sequences being non-productive.

Libraries were prepared through the immunoSEQ multiplex PCR assay. For the multiplex PCR, a mixture combining 60 forward primers for TCR Vbeta segments and 13 reverse primers for TCR Jbeta segments was used. The CDR3 region of rearranged TCR beta genes was amplified from genomic DNA by a multiplex PCR assay. The amplified TCR beta libraries were sequenced on the Illumina HiSeq System as 87-base-pair reads. The authors' analysis ran thus. A later analysis counted about 80 million unique TCR beta chains across the 690 or so repertoires, and 10 million to 12 million of these chains were shared by at least two donors. Raw reads were error-corrected and collapsed into unique sequences by a nearest-neighbor algorithm in which closely related sequences were merged to remove PCR and sequencing errors. To assign V, D and J gene segments, CDR3 sequences were aligned to IMGT reference sequences. Each retained sequence needed at least a six-nucleotide match to both a V gene segment and a J gene segment. A rearrangement was called productive if the CDR3 had no stop codons and remained in frame with V and J, and every other rearrangement was called non-productive. CDR3 was defined by IMGT convention, running from the second conserved V-encoded cysteine to the conserved J-encoded phenylalanine. The earlier analysis of approximately 590 of the donors excluded any sequence lacking an unambiguous match to a single V gene segment. In an earlier analysis of approximately 610 of the donors, V segments were called functional above 56.7% productive rearrangements and were called segregating when the between-donor standard deviation exceeded 5%. A statistical classification framework was developed to diagnose cytomegalovirus status using the catalog of TCR beta chain sequences. In a later analysis, TCR nucleotide sequences were compared against IMGT/GENE-DB human TR gene sequences so that V and J genes could be assigned. A later analysis assigned CDR3 sequences and most-parsimonious VDJ recombination scenarios with the TCRdist pipeline. In a later analysis, every TCR beta chain was defined by the combination of its CDR3 amino acid sequence and its V-gene family, and reads without a unique V-gene family were dropped. A later analysis removed 592 highly shared, low-generation-probability nucleotide sequences to deal with suspected cross-contamination and a sequencing artifact. In a later analysis, a clonal expansion index for each public chain was calculated from normalized within-repertoire ranks of inferred template counts. In a later analysis, generation probabilities were computed with a VDJ recombination model fitted to out-of-frame rearrangements, and the resulting probabilities were checked against IGoR. In a later analysis, hypergeometric tests were used to score TCR-TCR, TCR-HLA and TCR-CMV co-occurrence, with a repertoire-size bias correction applied to TCR pairs. A later analysis estimated false discovery rates by permuting HLA or CMV assignments 20 times. A later analysis grouped co-occurring TCRs with DBSCAN, adding TCRdist sequence similarity when clustering within HLA-allele-positive subsets. Repertoires with fewer than 30,000 or more than 120,000 public chains were left out of co-occurrence clustering, as were about 5 repertoires with anomalous nucleotide sharing. TCRdb provides this immuneACCESS table in a form limited to in-frame rearrangements. Some clones are lacking; in checked studies, under half of them reflect an unresolved V gene, and why the rest are absent is not known. Clone size and V and J calls were adopted from that table, with D and trimming inferred from the DNA. The sample table holds 200,000 to 250,000 clones, of which over 60% were seen once. The ten largest make up around 2% of the sample.

Study-wide findings and limitations: The study listed 170 or so TCR beta chains as associated with cytomegalovirus. In vitro tests confirmed that three of the cytomegalovirus-associated TCR beta chains recognize cytomegalovirus antigens. A group of highly shared sequence variants was considered likely to be a technical artifact of the sequencing pipeline. Correlated functional status among segregating V segments might reflect linkage disequilibrium, but an unknown experimental factor could not be ruled out. Some IMGT-functional V segments, including TRBV6-2 and TRBV6-3, could not be distinguished by the 87-base-pair reads and were therefore excluded. Broadly in line with IMGT annotations, most TCR beta V segments showed up in productive rearrangements about 87% or about 30% of the time in an earlier analysis of approximately 600 of the donors. A later analysis found that TCR association rates varied across HLA loci, with DRB1 alleles showing the most associated TCRs and HLA-C alleles the fewest. Cytomegalovirus status was reported to be diagnosed by the classifier with high specificity and sensitivity in both the original and validation cohorts. Compared with equally common non-associated chains, HLA-associated TCR beta chains in a later analysis were more clonally expanded and had lower generation probabilities. Roughly uniform sequencing depth across donors was assumed in presence/absence analyses, although this assumption may not hold. Because HLA typing was missing for some donors at each locus, association tests included only the typed subset. The authors suggested that the approach could potentially be generalized to other disease states and immunological phenotypes. A further reported finding was that TCR beta sequences accurately predicted the HLA-A and HLA-B alleles for most subjects in the first cohort. A later genetic analysis reported fewer N-insertions in productive TCRs among donors in an Asian-associated ancestry cluster than the roughly 620-donor mean. For the cohort, immune exposure information was limited to CMV serostatus. Most CMV-associated TCR beta chains appeared to be HLA-restricted in a later analysis, and the HLA associations seemed to be driven largely by CMV exposure. A later analysis associated approximately 17,000 TCR beta sequences with specific HLA alleles at a false discovery rate of 0.05. Assigning TCR associations to individual alleles was difficult when HLA alleles, especially DR and DQ, strongly co-occurred. The cohort was sequenced for TCR beta chains only, and without alpha or paired-chain data the features that could be detected were limited. About 15 rarely observed V segments, including chromosome 9 orphons, were excluded from the earlier analysis of about 610 of the donors because counts were too low. An association between a missense DCLRE1C variant and V-gene and J-gene trimming of TCR beta chains was found in a later genetic analysis and replicated in an independent cohort. Most TCR sequences were seen in very few donors, while some public TCRs were found in many individuals. A later analysis reported that several top co-occurrence clusters appeared linked to parvovirus B19, influenza, CMV and Epstein-Barr virus.

Details on this clone: Its specific antigen is unknown. Within one base of it there is no much larger clone, and no base qualities were kept.

Including the terminal cysteine and phenylalanine, the CDR3 comprises 14 residues. Just CDR3 DNA is preserved here, 42 bases in frame from base 1. Relative to germline, V is 6 bases shorter and J is 2 bases shorter, with 11 bases between their ends. CDR1 MNHEY and CDR2 SVGAGI are derived from the germline V gene. The cohort consisted of more than 650 healthy bone marrow donors. Cohort members were all nominally healthy when sampled, although unrecorded immune exposures were likely present. The donor tested CMV seronegative, placing the donor among the 300 to 450 seronegative members of the cohort. A peripheral blood sample was provided by each donor, and peripheral blood mononuclear cells were used for TCR beta sequencing. Genomic DNA extraction from the blood cell samples was performed with the Qiagen DNeasy Blood Extraction Kit.

The source of this sequence is a man aged 18-30 years in good health and CMV-seronegative. The sample was PBMCs. The chain is assembled from TRBV6-5 and TRBJ2-1; the best D guess is TRBD2, with 7 bases matching. The DNA sequence reads TGTGCCAGCAGGGGGGGGGCCGCCTACAATGAGCAGTTCTTC. This translates into CASRGGAAYNEQFF.